The 19 T cell receptor beta chains below all came from one sample that was sequenced in a study of blood T cell repertoires in COVID-19. Sequencing was performed with immunoSEQ multiplex PCR; in TCRdb, only in-frame clones are kept and a portion is missing. The sample lists 300,000 or so clones; under 90% were seen once. The sequencing sample was made of peripheral blood. The origin of the receptors is a woman aged 30 to 39 with COVID-19, enrolled during active disease.

This chain connects TRBV7-9 to TRBJ1-5; tentative D call: TRBD1 (6 bases). The germline V gene encodes CDR1 SEHNR and CDR2 FQNEAQ (reference sequence). V was clipped by 6 bases and J by 0 bases, with 12 bases between them. CDR3 size: 15 residues. The CDR3: CASSSTGFSNQPQHF. DNA for the CDR3: TGTGCCAGCAGTTCGACAGGTTTTAGCAATCAGCCCCAGCATTTT.

The V gene is TRBV29-1, the J gene TRBJ2-2; TRBD1 might be the D (6 bases). This CDR3 is 14 amino acids long. Looked up from germline, CDR1 is SQVTM and CDR2 is ANQGSEA. Trimming left V 4 bases short and J 4 bases short, with 13 bases between. The CDR3 bases are TGCAGCGTTGCCCAGGACAGAGTCACCGGGGAGCTGTTTTTT. Its translation: CSVAQDRVTGELFF.

The V gene is TRBV7-9, the J gene TRBJ2-3; 9 nucleotides align to TRBD2. Germline V gene lookup returns CDR1 SEHNR and CDR2 FQNEAQ (reference sequence). This CDR3 spans 16 amino acids. Trimming took 1 base from V and 1 from J; bases not matched to a gene: 3. The CDR3 coding sequence is TGTGCCAGCAGCTTAGTAGCGGGGGCCCGCACAGATACGCAGTATTTT. This sequence encodes CASSLVAGARTDTQYF.

V gene TRBV5-1 combines with J gene TRBJ2-1, with 7 bases identical to TRBD1. CDR3 size: 16 residues. V dropped 4 bases and J dropped 7; count of bases not matched to a gene: 14. Per germline, CDR1 SGHRS and CDR2 YFSETQ. The CDR3 spells CASSTGRQGPGNEQFF. The DNA for the CDR3 is TGCGCCAGCAGCACAGGCAGACAGGGTCCGGGGAATGAGCAGTTCTTC.

The rearrangement uses TRBV29-1 and TRBJ1-1; tentative D call: TRBD1 (6 bases). V was trimmed by 4 bases and J by 1 base, leaving 10 bases between them. CDR3 length equals 13 residues. Germline V gene sequence: CDR1 SQVTM, CDR2 ANQGSEA. CDR3 in amino acids: CSVGSRGNTEAFF. Here the CDR3 DNA reads TGCAGCGTTGGTTCCAGGGGGAACACTGAAGCTTTCTTT.

The chain is built from TRBV6-5 and TRBJ1-1; no firm D call. Germline V CDR1 and CDR2: MNHEY, SVGAGI. CDR3 size: 13 residues. Trimming removed 4 bases at V and 1 base at J, with 7 bases between. CDR3 in amino acids: CASSSTANTEAFF. CDR3 bases: TGTGCCAGCAGTTCTACAGCGAACACTGAAGCTTTCTTT.

In nucleotides, the CDR3 is TGTGCCAGCAGCTTGGCAGGGGCTAGTTTAGAGACCCAGTACTTC. Its translation: CASSLAGASLETQYF. The rearrangement links TRBV5-6 to TRBJ2-5, with D perhaps matching TRBD1 (6 bases). Trimming removed 0 bases at V and 4 bases at J, with 13 bases between. In germline, CDR1 is SGHDT, CDR2 YYEEEE. This CDR3 has 15 residues.

The V and J genes are TRBV7-9 and TRBJ2-7; 9 nucleotides line up with TRBD1. This CDR3 has 12 amino acids. With 5 bases clipped from V and 4 bases from J, the junction kept 0 bases outside the gene matches. CDR1 and CDR2 from the germline V gene are SEHNR and FQNEAQ (reference sequence). The CDR3, as DNA: TGTGCCAGCAGCGGGACAGGGTACGAGCAGTACTTC. This gives the protein CASSGTGYEQYF.

The J gene is TRBJ2-1, the V gene TRBV24-1, with 8 bases that match TRBD1. This CDR3 comprises 13 residues. CDR1 is KGHDR, CDR2 SFDVKD, per germline. Trimming cost V 5 bases and J 9 bases; bases outside gene matches: 5. The CDR3 reads CATSASGGVEQFF. For the CDR3, the DNA is TGTGCCACCAGTGCGTCAGGGGGCGTTGAGCAGTTCTTC.

The gene calls are TRBV7-2 and TRBJ2-1; D may be TRBD2 (6 bases). V lost 5 bases and J lost 4, with 18 bases in between. This CDR3 contains 16 residues. The germline gives CDR1 SGHTA, CDR2 FQGNSA. The CDR3 region has the DNA TGTGCCAGCAGCCCCTCGGGGACTGGGGGGTACAATGAGCAGTTCTTC. As protein: CASSPSGTGGYNEQFF.

This chain joins TRBV5-1 and TRBJ2-3; 9 nucleotides agree with TRBD2. Looked up from germline, CDR1 is SGHRS and CDR2 is YFSETQ. The trim removed 0 bases at V and 3 bases at J, leaving 14 bases unmatched. The CDR3 is 19 residues long. The CDR3 spells CASSLGGSGSGRWTDTQYF. CDR3 coding DNA: TGCGCCAGCAGCTTGGGTGGTAGCGGGAGCGGTCGGTGGACAGATACGCAGTATTTT. Full variable domain (outside the CDR3, taken from reference TRBV5-1 and TRBJ2-3): KAGVTQTPRYLIKTRGQQVTLSCSPISGHRSVSWYQQTPGQGLQFLFEYFSETQRNKGNFPGRFSGRQFSNSRSEMNVSTLELGDSALYLCASSLGGSGSGRWTDTQYFGPGTRLTVL.

This chain joins TRBV10-3 and TRBJ2-5; possibly TRBD2 for D (6 bases). This CDR3 has 15 residues. V was clipped by 6 bases and J by 2 bases, with 16 bases between them. CDR1 is ENHRY and CDR2 is SYGVKD in the germline V gene. The CDR3 here is CAIRGKEGLQETQYF. CDR3 bases: TGTGCCATCAGGGGGAAGGAGGGCCTTCAAGAGACCCAGTACTTC.

The chain employs TRBV30 and TRBJ2-2, with 9 bases lining up with TRBD1. The CDR3 is made up of 14 amino acids. J was trimmed by 6 bases and V by 3 bases; bases with no gene match: 5. Germline V CDR1 and CDR2: GTSNPN, SVGIG (reference sequence). Here the CDR3 DNA reads TGTGCCTGGAGGGACAGGGGAAACCCCGGGGAGCTGTTTTTT. Amino acid sequence: CAWRDRGNPGELFF.

The gene calls are TRBV28 and TRBJ1-1; no reliable D call. V lost 6 bases and J lost 3, with 23 bases in between. Germline V gives CDR1 MDHEN, CDR2 SYDVKM. The CDR3 has 17 residues. The CDR3 is CASRPAFGLVQDTEAFF. The CDR3 region has the DNA TGTGCCAGCAGGCCCGCGTTTGGGTTGGTTCAGGACACTGAAGCTTTCTTT.

This chain connects TRBV30 to TRBJ2-2; 9 bases line up with TRBD1. This CDR3 is 14 amino acids long. Germline V gene sequence: CDR1 GTSNPN, CDR2 SVGIG (reference sequence). V lost 5 bases and J lost 6; bases outside the gene matches: 7. DNA of the CDR3: TGTGCCTGGTTTGCCAGACAGGGGGCCGGGGAGCTGTTTTTT. It yields the protein CAWFARQGAGELFF.

As to this clone: One end of the junction does not line up with germline, which may come from a read error. This chain connects TRBV10-2 to TRBJ2-7, with D possibly being TRBD2 (6 bases). Per the germline V gene, CDR1 is WSHSY and CDR2 is SAAADI. The CDR3 is 14 residues long. This chain's CDR3 is CASSESGDFLTYHF. CDR3 bases: TGCGCCAGCAGTGAGTCGGGGGACTTCCTCACCTACCACTTC.

The J gene is TRBJ1-6, the V gene TRBV7-9, with D perhaps TRBD1 (5 bases). Looked up from germline, CDR1 is SEHNR and CDR2 is FQNEAQ (reference sequence). V shed 2 bases and J shed 8 bases, with 13 bases lying between them. The CDR3 consists of 15 residues. The CDR3 loop is CASSLFPGGDSPLHF. The CDR3 DNA reads as TGTGCCAGCAGCTTATTTCCCGGAGGGGATTCACCCCTCCACTTT.

This clone was recorded once. The V call is TRBV7-6, the J call TRBJ1-3, with 9 positions matching TRBD1. CDR1 SGHVS and CDR2 FNYEAQ come from the germline V gene. The CDR3 loop spans 15 amino acids. J was trimmed by 2 bases and V by 5 bases; bases with no gene match: 4. CDR3 nucleotides: TGTGCCAGCAGCGCGGGACAGGGTACTGGAAACACCATATATTTT. Encoded protein: CASSAGQGTGNTIYF.

CDR3 DNA sequence: TGTGCCAGCAGTTCTTATGAGAAAAACATTCAGTACTTC. This sequence encodes CASSSYEKNIQYF. The rearrangement uses TRBV5-5 and TRBJ2-4, with no clear D. Germline V CDR1 and CDR2: SGHKS, YYEKEE (reference sequence). The CDR3 extends over 13 amino acids. Trimming cost V 5 bases and J 4 bases, with 10 bases left between them.